These 29 T cell receptor beta chains originate from one sample sequenced in a study of T cell responses to AZD1222 COVID-19 vaccine. Using immunoSEQ multiplex PCR, the repertoire was profiled, and TCRdb retains in-frame clones only, with some absent. The sample includes over 150,000 clones, around 90% of them seen just once. Here the sequenced sample was peripheral blood, taken 28 days after the second AZD1222 dose. The receptors derive from an adult who received the AZD1222 COVID-19 vaccine.

The table lists this clone with a count of one. The V call is TRBV5-4, the J call TRBJ2-7, with D possibly matching TRBD2 (5 bases). The CDR3 loop spans 13 amino acids. Germline CDR1 reads SGHNT; CDR2 reads YYREEE (reference sequence). The ends were cut back, 2 bases at V and 1 base at J, with 7 bases in the middle. CDR3 region: CASSFRGSYEQYF. CDR3 nucleotides: TGTGCCAGCAGCTTCCGGGGATCCTACGAGCAGTACTTC.

The rearrangement uses TRBV4-1 and TRBJ2-5, with D possibly called TRBD1 or TRBD2 (6 bases each). The CDR3 consists of 14 residues. Looked up from germline, CDR1 is MGHRA and CDR2 is YSYEKL. Trimming cost V 5 bases and J 5 bases, with 15 bases left between them. The CDR3 loop reads CASSIGGGWETQYF. In nucleotides, the CDR3 is TGCGCCAGCAGCATAGGGGGAGGATGGGAGACCCAGTACTTC.

The rearrangement uses TRBV5-1 and TRBJ1-1, with D hard to call. This CDR3 is 15 amino acids long. Germline assignment: CDR1 SGHRS and CDR2 YFSETQ. Trimming cost V 4 bases and J 1 base, with 14 bases left between them. The CDR3: CASSSIRNANTEAFF. The CDR3 region has the DNA TGCGCCAGCAGCAGCATCAGGAACGCGAACACTGAAGCTTTCTTT.

The rearrangement joins TRBV10-1 to TRBJ1-2; TRBD1 matches at 7 bases. Germline CDR1 reads WNHNN; CDR2 reads SYGVQD (reference sequence). V lost 4 bases to trimming and J lost 2 bases; unmatched junction nucleotides: 7. The CDR3 is 15 residues long. The CDR3, as DNA: TGCGCCAGCAGTGCCCCCCCGACAGGGAACTATGGCTACACCTTC. This gives the protein CASSAPPTGNYGYTF.

The chain couples TRBV9 to TRBJ1-2, with 9 bases identical to TRBD1. With V trimmed by 4 bases and J by 7 bases, 11 bases remained unmatched. The germline V gene encodes CDR1 SGDLS and CDR2 YYNGEE. The CDR3 runs to 15 residues. In DNA form, the CDR3 reads TGTGCCAGCAGCCCCCGTTGGGCGGACAGGGGTGGCTACACCTTC. It encodes CASSPRWADRGGYTF.

The chain carries TRBV5-4 and TRBJ2-1; no clear D gene. V lost 4 bases and J lost 3, with 11 bases in between. Per the germline V gene, CDR1 is SGHNT and CDR2 is YYREEE (reference sequence). The CDR3 sequence is 14 residues long. The CDR3 DNA follows: TGTGCCAGCAGCCCGGTGGGTAACTACAATGAGCAGTTCTTC. Its protein product is CASSPVGNYNEQFF.

This chain joins TRBV5-5 and TRBJ1-1, with D hard to call. V was cut by 2 bases and J by 2 bases, with 10 bases left in between. In germline, CDR1 is SGHKS, CDR2 YYEKEE (reference sequence). The CDR3 is made up of 14 amino acids. The CDR3 bases are TGTGCCAGCAGCTTAGGTGGGGTAAACACTGAAGCTTTCTTT. Translation gives CASSLGGVNTEAFF.

V usage is TRBV19 and J usage is TRBJ1-1; possibly TRBD1 for D (6 bases). The CDR3 is 13 amino acids. CDR1 is LNHDA and CDR2 is SQIVND in the germline V gene (reference sequence). V shed 8 bases and J shed 0 bases, with 10 bases lying between them. The CDR3 spells CASQGTMNTEAFF. Written as DNA, the CDR3 is TGTGCCAGTCAGGGGACCATGAACACTGAAGCTTTCTTT.

The rearrangement links TRBV7-9 to TRBJ2-5; D unclear. CDR1 SEHNR and CDR2 FQNEAQ come from the germline V gene (reference sequence). The V and J ends lost 1 base and 2 bases respectively, with 11 bases between them. CDR3 length: 15 amino acids. Here the CDR3 reads CASSLENGPQETQYF. The CDR3, as DNA: TGTGCCAGCAGCTTAGAAAACGGGCCGCAAGAGACCCAGTACTTC.

The chain carries TRBV9 and TRBJ1-1, with a tentative D call TRBD1 (6 bases). This CDR3 contains 14 residues. The germline CDR1 and CDR2 sequences are SGDLS and YYNGEE. The V end was cut by 4 bases, the J end by 2 bases, with 12 bases between. The CDR3 loop is CASSLGGLNTEAFF. The CDR3 DNA follows: TGTGCCAGCAGCCTCGGGGGGCTAAACACTGAAGCTTTCTTT.

The chain couples TRBV2 to TRBJ2-1; D unclear. The CDR3 sequence is 11 residues long. V lost 9 bases and J 4 bases, leaving 7 bases between the germline ends. Germline V gene lookup returns CDR1 SNHLY and CDR2 FYNNEI. The DNA for the CDR3 is TGTGCCAGACAACCATACAATGAGCAGTTCTTC. Translated, it gives CARQPYNEQFF.

The genes are TRBV6-1 and TRBJ2-1; D is perhaps TRBD1 or TRBD2 (5 bases each). This CDR3 spans 19 amino acids. Trimming removed 2 bases at V and 5 bases at J, with 25 bases between. Per germline, CDR1 MNHNS and CDR2 SASEGT. The CDR3 DNA is TGTGCCAGCAGTGAATATCCCGGGACCGTAGACTTGGGGAACAATGAGCAGTTCTTC. It specifies CASSEYPGTVDLGNNEQFF.

This chain uses TRBV5-1 with TRBJ2-5; D perhaps matches TRBD1 (6 bases). This CDR3 is 14 amino acids long. The germline V and J ends were trimmed by 8 bases and 2 bases, with 16 bases remaining between them. The germline CDR1 and CDR2 sequences are SGHRS and YFSETQ. The CDR3 protein is CASSVQGGQETQYF. The CDR3 region has the DNA TGCGCCAGTTCCGTACAGGGTGGGCAAGAGACCCAGTACTTC.

This chain's CDR3 is CASSPRTGSRGYTF. DNA of the CDR3: TGTGCCAGCAGTCCCCGGACAGGCTCTAGAGGCTACACCTTC. The rearrangement uses TRBV6-6 and TRBJ1-2; 7 bases are a match to TRBD1. The CDR3 totals 14 residues. Germline V gene data show CDR1 as MNHNY and CDR2 as SVGAGI (reference sequence). J was trimmed by 8 bases and V by 5 bases; bases with no gene match: 11.

J is TRBJ2-1 and V is TRBV10-2; D unclear. Trimming took off 6 bases at V and 6 bases at J, with 3 bases between the two ends. The CDR3 covers 10 residues. Per germline, CDR1 WSHSY and CDR2 SAAADI. The chain's CDR3 is CASRGNEQFF. The DNA of the CDR3 is TGCGCCAGCAGGGGCAATGAGCAGTTCTTC.

The chain uses TRBV6-5 and TRBJ1-1; unclear D gene. V lost 3 bases and J 0 bases, leaving 5 bases between the germline ends. CDR3 length: 13 amino acids. From germline, CDR1 is MNHEY and CDR2 SVGAGI. In nucleotides, the CDR3 is TGTGCCAGCAGTTATAACCTGAACACTGAAGCTTTCTTT. Translated: CASSYNLNTEAFF.

This clone was recorded a few times. The rearrangement uses TRBV5-4 and TRBJ1-2, with D perhaps TRBD1 (5 bases). The V end lost 0 bases, the J end lost 4 bases, and 7 bases lay between the germline ends. The length of the CDR3 is 13 residues. The germline V gene has CDR1 SGHNT and CDR2 YYREEE (reference sequence). This CDR3 reads CASSLVGVYGYTF. The CDR3 nucleotides read TGTGCCAGCAGCTTGGTAGGGGTCTATGGCTACACCTTC.

The gene calls are TRBV19 and TRBJ2-7; 14 bases line up with TRBD2. CDR1 is LNHDA and CDR2 is SQIVND in the germline V gene (reference sequence). V was clipped by 4 bases and J by 4 bases; unmatched bases: 3. CDR3 length equals 15 residues. The chain's CDR3 is CASSTGLAGGYEQYF. The CDR3 bases are TGTGCCAGTAGTACAGGACTAGCGGGGGGTTACGAGCAGTACTTC.

V is TRBV13 and J is TRBJ1-1; D is ambiguous. Germline V gene lookup returns CDR1 PRHDT and CDR2 FYEKMQ (reference sequence). The V and J ends lost 1 base and 2 bases respectively, with 5 bases between them. This CDR3 spans 13 amino acids. The CDR3 nucleotides read TGTGCCAGCAGCTTAGATTCCAACACTGAAGCTTTCTTT. Its protein product is CASSLDSNTEAFF.

V usage is TRBV5-1 and J usage is TRBJ1-4, with 8 bases lining up with TRBD1. Germline V gene data show CDR1 as SGHRS and CDR2 as YFSETQ. This CDR3 has 13 amino acids. The V segment lost 7 bases and the J segment 8 bases; nucleotides outside the gene matches: 7. CDR3 bases: TGCGCCAGCGGAGGACAGGGTGGGGAAAAACTGTTTTTT. Amino acids: CASGGQGGEKLFF.

The V gene is TRBV6-2 or TRBV6-3, the J gene TRBJ1-1; D perhaps matches TRBD1 (6 bases). In germline, CDR1 is MNHEY, CDR2 SVGEGT. V was shortened by 2 bases and J by 7 bases, with 14 bases between the two germline ends. The CDR3 has 14 amino acids. This CDR3 reads CASSYPGGTFEAFF. The CDR3, as DNA: TGTGCCAGCAGTTACCCCGGGGGGACATTTGAAGCTTTCTTT.

This chain uses TRBV6-4 with TRBJ2-1; D tentatively reads TRBD1 or TRBD2 (6 bases each). The germline CDR1 and CDR2 sequences are MRHNA and SNTAGT. This CDR3 contains 12 residues. Trimming took off 8 bases at V and 9 bases at J, with 14 bases between the two ends. The CDR3 region is CASRGLGGEQFF. In nucleotides, the CDR3 is TGTGCCAGCCGGGGGCTAGGAGGTGAGCAGTTCTTC.

The V gene is TRBV6-5, the J gene TRBJ1-2; maybe TRBD1 (6 bases). This CDR3 contains 15 residues. The V end was cut by 0 bases, the J end by 7 bases, with 15 bases between. From germline, CDR1 is MNHEY and CDR2 SVGAGI. CDR3 region: CASSYSQGTRLGYTF. The CDR3 coding sequence is TGTGCCAGCAGTTACTCGCAGGGGACAAGGCTTGGCTACACCTTC.

This clone was found once. The rearrangement links TRBV7-2 to TRBJ2-5; 10 nucleotides align to TRBD1. CDR3 size: 15 residues. The germline V gene encodes CDR1 SGHTA and CDR2 FQGNSA. The trim removed 5 bases at V and 4 bases at J, leaving 7 bases unmatched. The CDR3 here is CASSLWDRGGETQYF. The CDR3 DNA reads TGTGCCAGCAGCCTTTGGGACAGGGGAGGAGAGACCCAGTACTTC.

This clone was picked up one time. V gene TRBV19 combines with J gene TRBJ2-7; D perhaps matches TRBD2 (6 bases). The CDR3 spans 15 residues. Trimming cost V 4 bases and J 1 base, with 14 bases left between them. Germline V lookup: CDR1 LNHDA, CDR2 SQIVND (reference sequence). The DNA of the CDR3 is TGTGCCAGTAGTACGGGACTGCACCCATCCTACGAGCAGTACTTC. Translation: CASSTGLHPSYEQYF. The full variable domain, in which reference TRBV19 and TRBJ2-7 provide the parts outside the CDR3, is DGGITQSPKYLFRKEGQNVTLSCEQNLNHDAMYWYRQDPGQGLRLIYYSQIVNDFQKGDIAEGYSVSREKKESFPLTVTSAQKNPTAFYLCASSTGLHPSYEQYFGPGTRLTVT.

The rearrangement uses TRBV2 and TRBJ1-5; D call uncertain. Looked up from germline, CDR1 is SNHLY and CDR2 is FYNNEI. V lost 7 bases to trimming and J lost 4 bases, with 14 bases between them. This CDR3 is built from 14 residues. The CDR3 coding sequence is TGTGCCAGCACCGGGCTCAGCTTGAATCAGCCCCAGCATTTT. Translating gives CASTGLSLNQPQHF.

This clone has only a few counts. The rearrangement links TRBV5-1 to TRBJ2-2; 9 bases match TRBD1. Germline-derived CDR1 and CDR2 are SGHRS and YFSETQ. The CDR3 contains 15 residues. With 2 bases clipped from V and 7 bases from J, the junction kept 6 bases outside the gene matches. CDR3: CASSLQGAVGGELFF. CDR3 DNA sequence: TGCGCCAGCAGCTTACAGGGGGCCGTCGGCGGGGAGCTGTTTTTT. The complete variable domain, with remaining parts taken from reference TRBV5-1 and TRBJ2-2, reads KAGVTQTPRYLIKTRGQQVTLSCSPISGHRSVSWYQQTPGQGLQFLFEYFSETQRNKGNFPGRFSGRQFSNSRSEMNVSTLELGDSALYLCASSLQGAVGGELFFGEGSRLTVL.

As concerns this clone: Other DNA variants within this sample encode the same CDR3. The rearrangement joins TRBV7-2 to TRBJ2-7; no clear D gene. V dropped 2 bases and J dropped 2 bases, with 4 bases sitting between them. The germline V gene encodes CDR1 SGHTA and CDR2 FQGNSA. This CDR3 is built from 12 residues. The CDR3: CASSLTAYEQYF. In DNA form, the CDR3 reads TGTGCCAGCAGCTTAACAGCCTACGAGCAGTACTTC.

CDR3 region: CASSQDLGAETQYF. DNA for the CDR3: TGTGCCAGCAGCCAAGATCTGGGGGCAGAGACCCAGTACTTC. V and J are TRBV3-1 (or the pseudogene TRBV3-2) and TRBJ2-5, with D maybe TRBD1 (6 bases). The V end lost 0 bases, the J end lost 4 bases, and 9 bases lay between the germline ends. The CDR3 is 14 residues long. Germline CDR1 LGHDT, CDR2 YNNKEL (reference sequence).